This TCR beta chain was captured by sequencing in a study of early T cells in non-severe SARS-CoV-2 infection. In TCRdb, the 5' RACE reads were re-called with MiXCR into one record per CDR3 protein. This sample has roughly 56,000 distinct CDR3 sequences; roughly an eighth occur once, and the top ten carry approximately 9.8%. The ends lost 3 bases at V and 7 bases at J; junction bases unmatched: 3. The CDR3 length is 13 residues. The germline CDR1 and CDR2 sequences are SEHNR and FQNEAQ (reference sequence). Source material: whole blood. The clonotype originates from an adult who was a healthcare worker with PCR-confirmed SARS-CoV-2 infection or an uninfected control (not recorded which). V is TRBV7-9 and J is TRBJ1-1; TRBD1 matches at 9 bases. The CDR3 loop reads CASSLDRGSEAFF. CDR3 DNA sequence: TGTGCCAGCAGCTTGGACAGGGGAAGTGAAGCTTTCTTT.